The next 10 T cell receptor beta chains were all read from a single sample in a study of chemoradiotherapy in HPV16-positive cancers. Data came from immunoSEQ multiplex PCR; TCRdb stores just in-frame clones and leaves some out. The sample shows some 17,000 clones, just under 70% of them seen only once. This sample comprised tumor tissue, obtained from a patient who underwent chemoradiotherapy. The receptor set was obtained from a human donor with HPV-associated anogenital cancer.

The genes are TRBV11-2 and TRBJ1-3; no definite D call. Germline CDR1 reads SGHAT; CDR2 reads FQNNGV. The CDR3 has 17 amino acids. V shed 5 bases and J shed 7 bases, with 24 bases lying between them. The CDR3 protein is CASSRREGLRVGNTIYF. Here the CDR3 DNA reads TGTGCCAGCAGCCGCCGGGAGGGTTTGCGTGTTGGGAACACCATATATTTT. Using reference TRBV11-2 and TRBJ1-3 for the parts outside the CDR3, the full variable domain is EAGVAQSPRYKIIEKRQSVAFWCNPISGHATLYWYQQILGQGPKLLIQFQNNGVVDDSQLPKDRFSAERLKGVDSTLKIQPAKLEDSAVYLCASSRREGLRVGNTIYFGEGSWLTVV.

The genes are TRBV7-9 and TRBJ1-4; TRBD1 matches 10 bases. Germline assignment: CDR1 SEHNR and CDR2 FQNEAQ (reference sequence). The CDR3 contains 14 residues. V dropped 5 bases and J dropped 5; count of bases not matched to a gene: 2. CDR3 sequence: CASSQGQGNEKLFF. CDR3 DNA: TGTGCCAGCAGCCAGGGACAGGGGAATGAAAAACTGTTTTTT.

V usage is TRBV5-4 and J usage is TRBJ2-1; possible D gene TRBD2, 6 bases. Trimming pared 4 bases from V and 0 bases from J, leaving 14 bases between. Germline V gives CDR1 SGHNT, CDR2 YYREEE (reference sequence). The CDR3 contains 16 residues. CDR3 in amino acids: CASSGPGLRSYNEQFF. CDR3 sequence (DNA): TGTGCCAGCAGCGGGCCCGGACTACGCTCCTACAATGAGCAGTTCTTC.

This rearrangement joins TRBV27 to TRBJ1-1, with D possibly being TRBD1 (5 bases). The CDR3 length is 15 residues. The V gene's germline CDR1 is MNHEY and CDR2 SMNVEV (reference sequence). Trimming cost V 6 bases and J 0 bases, with 14 bases left between them. CDR3 nucleotide sequence: TGTGCCAGCAGCCCAGAAACAGGCATGAACACTGAAGCTTTCTTT. Its protein is CASSPETGMNTEAFF.

V usage is TRBV28 and J usage is TRBJ2-7, with D possibly being TRBD1 (6 bases). The germline V gene encodes CDR1 MDHEN and CDR2 SYDVKM. This CDR3 is 17 amino acids long. V was clipped by 7 bases and J by 1 base, with 23 bases between them. The DNA of the CDR3 is TGTGCCAGCACCACAAACCGGATACAGGGTGCTTCCTACGAGCAGTACTTC. The encoded protein is CASTTNRIQGASYEQYF. Filled out from reference TRBV28 and TRBJ2-7, the complete variable domain reads DVKVTQSSRYLVKRTGEKVFLECVQDMDHENMFWYRQDPGLGLRLIYFSYDVKMKEKGDIPEGYSVSREKKERFSLILESASTNQTSMYLCASTTNRIQGASYEQYFGPGTRLTVT.

This chain connects TRBV7-3 to TRBJ2-1, with D maybe TRBD2 (6 bases). CDR1 SGHTA and CDR2 FQGTGA come from the germline V gene. This CDR3 spans 15 amino acids. Trimming stripped 5 bases from V and 6 bases from J, with 17 bases between. CDR3 sequence (DNA): TGTGCCAGCAGCCTCCGGGGCGCGGGGACCAATGAGCAGTTCTTC. Protein product: CASSLRGAGTNEQFF.

CDR3 sequence reads: CASSPTTGMNSPLHF. In DNA form, the CDR3 reads TGTGCCAGCAGTCCGACGACAGGGATGAATTCACCCCTCCACTTT. V and J are TRBV27 and TRBJ1-6, with 7 positions matching TRBD1. The CDR3 runs to 15 residues. V lost 5 bases, J lost 7 bases, and 8 bases stayed unmatched. Germline values: CDR1 MNHEY, CDR2 SMNVEV (reference sequence).

The sample holds a few counts of this clone. The rearrangement links TRBV5-1 to TRBJ2-3; D is tentatively TRBD1 or TRBD2 (5 bases each). Germline loops: CDR1 SGHRS, CDR2 YFSETQ. With 4 bases removed from V and 4 bases from J, the gap between germline ends came to 22 bases. The CDR3 is 17 amino acids. CDR3: CASSLRTGAGSADTQYF. In DNA form, the CDR3 reads TGCGCCAGCAGCCTCAGAACCGGGGCAGGGAGCGCAGATACGCAGTATTTT. The entire variable domain, with the rest obtained from reference TRBV5-1 and TRBJ2-3, is as follows: KAGVTQTPRYLIKTRGQQVTLSCSPISGHRSVSWYQQTPGQGLQFLFEYFSETQRNKGNFPGRFSGRQFSNSRSEMNVSTLELGDSALYLCASSLRTGAGSADTQYFGPGTRLTVL.

The V gene is TRBV6-5, the J gene TRBJ2-2; 8 positions match TRBD2. The CDR3 loop spans 16 amino acids. V shed 3 bases, J shed 4 bases, and the junction held 7 bases outside the gene matches. CDR1 is MNHEY and CDR2 is SVGAGI in the germline V gene. CDR3 loop: CASSYEPTSGTGELFF. The CDR3 coding sequence is TGTGCCAGCAGTTATGAACCTACTAGCGGCACCGGGGAGCTGTTTTTT.

J is TRBJ2-1 and V is TRBV27; D possibly corresponds to TRBD2 (6 bases). CDR1 MNHEY and CDR2 SMNVEV come from the germline V gene (reference sequence). The V and J ends lost 7 bases and 0 bases respectively, with 16 bases between them. The CDR3 spans 16 residues. The CDR3 DNA reads as TGTGCCAGCAAGTTTGTCGGACTATACTCCTACAATGAGCAGTTCTTC. Protein: CASKFVGLYSYNEQFF.